This TCR beta chain came from a study of beta chain features in type 1 diabetes. In the study overall: Sorted cell examination encompassed about 110 million cells across all samples.

Populations obtained by sorting all exceeded 95% purity. Expressed TCRB transcripts were sequenced because the entire RNA isolate underwent reverse transcription. The data were produced by immunoSEQ multiplex PCR, yet TCRdb's version contains in-frame clones alone and is incomplete. Of a few hundred thousand clones in the sample, roughly 13% were seen once. The V end was cut by 5 bases, the J end by 5 bases, with 12 bases between. Germline V gene sequence: CDR1 SGHAT, CDR2 FQNNGV. The CDR3 totals 13 residues. The sample holds a few counts of this clone. Its antigen is still unknown. Notes on the study in general: Type 1 diabetes patients had TCRB CDR3s that were shorter (moderately but significantly so) in all four CD4+ subsets.

The rearrangement uses TRBV11-2 and TRBJ2-5; a weak D match, TRBD1 (5 bases). The sequence was collected from a man between 25 and 39 years old with type 1 diabetes. Sample: naive CD4+ T cells from blood. CDR3 residues: CASSARDLETQYF. CDR3 in DNA: TGTGCCAGCAGCGCCAGGGATCTGGAGACCCAGTACTTC.